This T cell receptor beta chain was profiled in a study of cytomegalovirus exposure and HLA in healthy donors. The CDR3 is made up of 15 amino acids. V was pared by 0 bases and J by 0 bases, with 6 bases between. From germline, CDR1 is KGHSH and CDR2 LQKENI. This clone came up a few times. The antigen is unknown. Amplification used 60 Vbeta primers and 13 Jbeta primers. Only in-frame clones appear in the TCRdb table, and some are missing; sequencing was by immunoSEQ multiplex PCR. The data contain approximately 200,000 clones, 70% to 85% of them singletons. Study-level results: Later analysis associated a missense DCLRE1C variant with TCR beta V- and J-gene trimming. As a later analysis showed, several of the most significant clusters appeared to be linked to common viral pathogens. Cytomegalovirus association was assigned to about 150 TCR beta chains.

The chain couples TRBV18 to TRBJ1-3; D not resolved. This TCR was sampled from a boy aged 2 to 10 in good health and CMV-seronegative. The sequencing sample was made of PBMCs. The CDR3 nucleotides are TGTGCCAGCTCACCACCCGGGAACTCTGGAAACACCATATATTTT. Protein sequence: CASSPPGNSGNTIYF.